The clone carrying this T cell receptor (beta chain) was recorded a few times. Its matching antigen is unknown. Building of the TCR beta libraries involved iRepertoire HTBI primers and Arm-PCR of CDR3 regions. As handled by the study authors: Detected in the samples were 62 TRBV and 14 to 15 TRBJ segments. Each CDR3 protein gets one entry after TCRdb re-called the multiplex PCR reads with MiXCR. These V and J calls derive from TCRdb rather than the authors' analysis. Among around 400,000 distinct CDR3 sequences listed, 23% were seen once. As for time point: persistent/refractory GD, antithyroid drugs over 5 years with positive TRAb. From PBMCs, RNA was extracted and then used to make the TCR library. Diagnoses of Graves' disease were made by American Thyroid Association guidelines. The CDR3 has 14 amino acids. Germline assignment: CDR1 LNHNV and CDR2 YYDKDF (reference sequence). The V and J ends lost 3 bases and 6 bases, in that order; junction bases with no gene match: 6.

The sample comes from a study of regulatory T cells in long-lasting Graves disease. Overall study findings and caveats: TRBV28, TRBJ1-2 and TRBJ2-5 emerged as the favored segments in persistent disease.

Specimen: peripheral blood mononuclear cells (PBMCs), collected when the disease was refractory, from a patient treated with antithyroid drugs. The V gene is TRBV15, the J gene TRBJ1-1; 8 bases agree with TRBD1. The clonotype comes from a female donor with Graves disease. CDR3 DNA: TGTGCCACCAGCAGTGCAGGGGGCCTGGCTGAAGCTTTCTTT. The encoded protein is CATSSAGGLAEAFF.